The 22 T cell receptor beta chains below were found in one sample sequenced in a study of PD-1 blockade in classical Hodgkin lymphoma. All patients relapsed after autologous stem cell transplantation, and brentuximab vedotin exposure varied. Only in-frame clones appear in the TCRdb table, and some are missing; sequencing was by immunoSEQ multiplex PCR. Among some 95,000 clones listed, roughly 87% were seen once. Here the sequenced sample was peripheral blood mononuclear cells (PBMCs), taken before the second cycle of nivolumab. These receptors all stem from a human donor with classical Hodgkin lymphoma.

This sequence joins TRBV5-1 and TRBJ2-7, with 10 nucleotides matching TRBD1. Germline trimming cut 3 bases from V and 3 bases from J; bases unmatched to any gene: 3. Germline V lookup: CDR1 SGHRS, CDR2 YFSETQ. CDR3 size: 14 residues. CDR3 residues: CASSSGTGVYEQYF. As DNA, the CDR3 is TGCGCCAGCAGCTCCGGGACAGGGGTCTACGAGCAGTACTTC.

CDR3 residues: CASSLGYRDKRADQPQHF. The CDR3 bases are TGTGCCAGCAGCTTAGGATATCGGGACAAGAGGGCCGATCAGCCCCAGCATTTT. The chain is built from TRBV7-8 and TRBJ1-5; perhaps TRBD1 as D (6 bases). Looked up from germline, CDR1 is SGHVS and CDR2 is FQNEAQ. This CDR3 contains 18 residues. The V gene lost 1 base and the J gene lost 5 bases, with 21 bases spanning the gap.

CDR3 nucleotides: TGTGCCAGCAAGGGGGGGGGTCGCTATGAGCAGTTCTTC. It translates to CASKGGGRYEQFF. The chain couples TRBV28 to TRBJ2-1; maybe TRBD2 (7 bases). In germline, CDR1 is MDHEN, CDR2 SYDVKM. V lost 7 bases and J lost 8, with 15 bases in between. The CDR3 is 13 residues long.

The V gene is TRBV7-8, the J gene TRBJ1-4; D remains unclear. Per germline, CDR1 SGHVS and CDR2 FQNEAQ. V was shortened by 3 bases and J by 0 bases, with 11 bases between the two germline ends. The CDR3 totals 16 residues. The CDR3 spells CASSLVRGATNEKLFF. CDR3 coding DNA: TGTGCCAGCAGCTTGGTTCGGGGTGCAACTAATGAAAAACTGTTTTTT.

The chain is built from TRBV12-5 and TRBJ2-1, with D possibly TRBD1 on 6 matching bases. The germline CDR1 and CDR2 sequences are LGHNT and FRNRAP. The V and J ends lost 4 bases and 3 bases respectively, with 13 bases between them. The CDR3 has 15 amino acids. CDR3 bases: TGTGCTAGTGGTTCGCTACCGGGACACTACAATGAGCAGTTCTTC. Translation: CASGSLPGHYNEQFF.

The rearrangement links TRBV6-1 to TRBJ2-1; the D is unclear. Germline assignment: CDR1 MNHNS and CDR2 SASEGT. This CDR3 has 12 amino acids. The ends were cut back, 2 bases at V and 9 bases at J, with 8 bases in the middle. The DNA of the CDR3 is TGTGCCAGCAGTGAAAATCTCGTTGAGCAGTTCTTC. Encoded protein: CASSENLVEQFF.

The rearrangement uses TRBV30 and TRBJ1-3, with a tentative D call TRBD1 (6 bases). Deletions cut 4 bases from V and 0 bases from J, with 13 bases between. This CDR3 has 15 residues. The germline gives CDR1 GTSNPN, CDR2 SVGIG (reference sequence). CDR3 region: CAWIGGSDSGNTIYF. CDR3 nucleotide sequence: TGTGCCTGGATAGGGGGGTCCGACTCTGGAAACACCATATATTTT. Filled out from reference TRBV30 and TRBJ1-3, the complete variable domain reads SQTIHQWPATLVQPVGSPLSLECTVEGTSNPNLYWYRQAAGRGLQLLFYSVGIGQISSEVPQNLSASRPQDRQFILSSKKLLLSDSGFYLCAWIGGSDSGNTIYFGEGSWLTVV.

The V gene is TRBV7-2, the J gene TRBJ2-7; possibly TRBD1 or TRBD2 for D (5 bases each). The V gene's germline CDR1 is SGHTA and CDR2 FQGNSA. Trimming removed 5 bases at V and 4 bases at J, with 15 bases between. The CDR3 extends over 14 amino acids. The CDR3, as DNA: TGTGCCAGCAGCATAGGGCAGGGAGTATACGAGCAGTACTTC. Its translation: CASSIGQGVYEQYF.

CDR3 sequence reads: CASSELDTGELFF. The CDR3 region has the DNA TGTGCCAGCAGTGAACTAGACACCGGGGAGCTGTTTTTT. This chain uses TRBV25-1 with TRBJ2-2; no firm D call. The germline V gene has CDR1 MGHDK and CDR2 SYGVNS. The CDR3 is 13 residues long. V lost 2 bases and J 3 bases, leaving 4 bases between the germline ends.

This chain links TRBV5-1 with TRBJ2-2; 8 nucleotides align to TRBD2. The CDR3 length is 15 residues. Trimming cost V 5 bases and J 4 bases; bases outside gene matches: 7. Per the germline V gene, CDR1 is SGHRS and CDR2 is YFSETQ. Here the CDR3 reads CASRSSGSATGELFF. DNA for the CDR3: TGCGCCAGCAGGTCTAGCGGGTCGGCCACCGGGGAGCTGTTTTTT.

The chain carries TRBV27 and TRBJ2-1, with TRBD2 identical over 13 bases. After removal of 6 bases from V and 6 bases from J, the junction contained 5 bases not matched to a gene. There are 15 residues in the CDR3. CDR1 and CDR2 (germline): MNHEY, SMNVEV (reference sequence). The CDR3 here is CASSPGTSGINEQFF. Written as DNA, the CDR3 is TGTGCCAGCAGCCCCGGGACTAGCGGGATCAATGAGCAGTTCTTC.

V and J are TRBV10-1 and TRBJ2-1, with TRBD2 matching over 14 bases. With V trimmed by 3 bases and J by 3 bases, 4 bases remained unmatched. Germline assignment: CDR1 WNHNN and CDR2 SYGVQD (reference sequence). This CDR3 spans 17 amino acids. The CDR3 DNA reads as TGCGCCAGCAGTGACCCCGGACTAGCGGGGGGCTACAATGAGCAGTTCTTC. Its protein product is CASSDPGLAGGYNEQFF.

The chain carries TRBV18 and TRBJ1-2; D is possibly TRBD1 (6 bases). CDR1 and CDR2 (germline): KGHSH, LQKENI. Deletions cut 5 bases from V and 4 bases from J, with 17 bases between. This CDR3 region has 15 residues. This CDR3 is CASSVQGGGSYGYTF. The CDR3 region has the DNA TGTGCCAGCTCAGTACAGGGAGGTGGTAGCTATGGCTACACCTTC.

The chain couples TRBV5-1 to TRBJ1-2; D remains ambiguous. Germline loops: CDR1 SGHRS, CDR2 YFSETQ. V was trimmed by 2 bases and J by 6 bases, leaving 14 bases between them. CDR3 length: 14 amino acids. The CDR3 is CASSFLSGGHGYTF. Here the CDR3 DNA reads TGCGCCAGCAGCTTTCTTTCCGGCGGACATGGCTACACCTTC.

The chain uses TRBV28 and TRBJ2-3; 7 bases line up with TRBD1. Germline CDR1 reads MDHEN; CDR2 reads SYDVKM. V lost 5 bases to trimming and J lost 12 bases; unmatched junction nucleotides: 5. There are 11 residues in the CDR3. CDR3 DNA: TGTGCCAGCAGTCCTGGACAGGTTCAGTATTTT. It specifies CASSPGQVQYF.

V usage is TRBV10-1 and J usage is TRBJ2-2; 13 bases are a match to TRBD2. V shed 2 bases and J 1 base; nucleotides not matched to a gene: 7. The CDR3 runs 19 residues. Per germline, CDR1 WNHNN and CDR2 SYGVQD (reference sequence). The CDR3 bases are TGCGCCAGCAGTGAGACGGGACTAGCGGGACAGGGGAACACCGGGGAGCTGTTTTTT. Protein sequence: CASSETGLAGQGNTGELFF.

The genes are TRBV7-2 and TRBJ2-3; D may be TRBD1 (6 bases). This CDR3 comprises 14 residues. Trimming pared 2 bases from V and 2 bases from J, leaving 8 bases between. Germline CDR1 and CDR2: SGHTA and FQGNSA. CDR3 region: CASSLWTVTDTQYF. The CDR3 DNA follows: TGTGCCAGCAGCTTATGGACAGTCACAGATACGCAGTATTTT. The full variable domain, completed using reference TRBV7-2 and TRBJ2-3, is GAGVSQSPSNKVTEKGKDVELRCDPISGHTALYWYRQSLGQGLEFLIYFQGNSAPDKSGLPSDRFSAERTGGSVSTLTIQRTQQEDSAVYLCASSLWTVTDTQYFGPGTRLTVL.

The V call is TRBV4-1, the J call TRBJ2-1; TRBD1 is a possible D gene (5 bases). V lost 3 bases to trimming and J lost 0 bases, with 12 bases between them. Looked up from germline, CDR1 is MGHRA and CDR2 is YSYEKL. This CDR3 region has 16 residues. CDR3 bases: TGCGCCAGCAGCCAGAGGTCAAGGGGCTCCTACAATGAGCAGTTCTTC. It yields the protein CASSQRSRGSYNEQFF.

V and J are TRBV5-4 and TRBJ2-7, with D possibly matching TRBD1 (5 bases). The CDR3 consists of 15 residues. The ends were cut back, 4 bases at V and 0 bases at J, with 14 bases in the middle. Germline CDR1 is SGHNT and CDR2 is YYREEE (reference sequence). This chain's CDR3 is CASSRDGDSSYEQYF. CDR3 nucleotides: TGTGCCAGCAGCCGCGACGGCGACAGCTCCTACGAGCAGTACTTC.

The CDR3 bases are TGTGCCAGCTCACCACACCAAGAGACCCAGTACTTC. It codes for CASSPHQETQYF. This chain uses TRBV18 with TRBJ2-5; D not resolved. The germline V and J ends were trimmed by 1 base and 0 bases, with 0 bases remaining between them. CDR3 size: 12 residues. Germline-derived CDR1 and CDR2 are KGHSH and LQKENI.

There are a few counts of this clone. The chain carries TRBV2 and TRBJ1-5; 9 positions match TRBD1. The germline gives CDR1 SNHLY, CDR2 FYNNEI. J lost 7 bases, V lost 9 bases, and 7 bases had no gene match. This CDR3 is 13 amino acids long. The CDR3 protein is CASATGGGQPQHF. The CDR3 DNA follows: TGTGCCAGTGCGACAGGGGGAGGCCAGCCCCAGCATTTT.

This clone was picked up one time. The sample carries other DNA sequences with the same CDR3. The chain combines TRBV5-1 with TRBJ2-1; a weak D match, TRBD1 (5 bases). CDR1 and CDR2 from the germline V gene are SGHRS and YFSETQ. V was shortened by 2 bases and J by 6 bases, with 9 bases between the two germline ends. This CDR3 comprises 13 residues. Here the CDR3 DNA reads TGCGCCAGCAGCTTACGGCAGGGCAATGAGCAGTTCTTC. It encodes CASSLRQGNEQFF.